Shown below are 2 T cell receptor beta chains from a single sample sequenced in a study of T-cell memory formation after mild COVID-19. Using its own MiXCR run on the 5' RACE reads, TCRdb lists one record per CDR3 protein. The sample carries hundreds of thousands of distinct CDR3 sequences, 16% recorded once. Input material: PBMCs or a T cell subset sorted from them (not recorded which). These receptors were taken from a man younger than 30 who had mild COVID-19 (a few samples of this study predate the infection). Cell type and time point are not known.

The genes are TRBV7-2 and TRBJ2-2, with 7 positions matching TRBD1. The CDR3 covers 16 residues. Germline-derived CDR1 and CDR2 are SGHTA and FQGNSA. Trimming at V came to 3 bases and at J to 5 bases, leaving 9 bases not matched to a gene. The CDR3: CASSFTGTVRTGELFF. In nucleotides, the CDR3 is TGTGCCAGCAGCTTTACCGGGACAGTACGTACCGGGGAGCTGTTTTTT.

This clonotype turned up a few times. The V gene is TRBV7-6, the J gene TRBJ2-6; the match to TRBD2 covers 10 bases. In germline, CDR1 is SGHVS, CDR2 FNYEAQ. V dropped 4 bases and J dropped 0; count of bases not matched to a gene: 6. The CDR3 runs 18 residues. The CDR3 DNA follows: TGTGCCAGCAGCTCCTGGACTAGCGGAACCTCTGGGGCCAACGTCCTGACTTTC. Encoded protein: CASSSWTSGTSGANVLTF.